One and the same sample provided the 31 T cell receptor beta chains below, sequenced in a study of radiation and T cells in renal cell carcinoma. Time point specified: blood 2 weeks post-SBRT. Treatment described: 15 Gy SBRT to primary tumor, nephrectomy 4 weeks later. Sequencing was performed with immunoSEQ multiplex PCR; in TCRdb, only in-frame clones are kept and a portion is missing. This table has 65,000 to 80,000 clones, approximately 86% appearing once. Sample: blood, taken from a patient whose treatment included radiotherapy and nephrectomy. All receptors derive from a woman aged 50 to 60 with renal cell carcinoma.

J is TRBJ2-5 and V is TRBV6-5, with D perhaps TRBD2 (6 bases). The DNA end is more similar to TRBJ2-7, so the J call may be wrong. Germline CDR1 and CDR2: MNHEY and SVGAGI. CDR3 size: 15 residues. Here the CDR3 DNA reads TGTGCCAGCAGCTACGGGACTCCCCTCTCCTACGAGCAGTACTTC. Amino acids: CASSYGTPLSYEQYF.

This clone was detected a few times. The chain links TRBV27 to TRBJ1-6, with D possibly being TRBD1 (5 bases). CDR1 and CDR2 (germline): MNHEY, SMNVEV (reference sequence). Trimming removed 6 bases at V and 9 bases at J, with 12 bases between. The CDR3 runs 13 residues. The CDR3 spells CASRGTRSSPLHF. CDR3 DNA sequence: TGTGCCAGCAGAGGGACCCGGAGTTCACCCCTCCACTTT.

The genes are TRBV11-2 and TRBJ2-1; 14 nucleotides align to TRBD2. The CDR3 is made up of 15 amino acids. Germline V CDR1 and CDR2: SGHAT, FQNNGV. Germline trimming cut 6 bases from V and 10 bases from J; bases unmatched to any gene: 8. CDR3 in amino acids: CASSFPGLAGVEQFF. The CDR3, as DNA: TGTGCCAGCAGTTTCCCGGGACTAGCGGGAGTCGAGCAGTTCTTC.

The rearrangement links TRBV19 to TRBJ2-7; 8 positions agree with TRBD2. This CDR3 has 14 amino acids. J was trimmed by 3 bases and V by 5 bases; bases with no gene match: 6. Germline V gene sequence: CDR1 LNHDA, CDR2 SQIVND (reference sequence). The CDR3 DNA is TGTGCCAGTAGTGTCCAACTAGCGGACTACGAGCAGTACTTC. This gives the protein CASSVQLADYEQYF. Together with reference TRBV19 and TRBJ2-7, the CDR3 gives the full variable domain: DGGITQSPKYLFRKEGQNVTLSCEQNLNHDAMYWYRQDPGQGLRLIYYSQIVNDFQKGDIAEGYSVSREKKESFPLTVTSAQKNPTAFYLCASSVQLADYEQYFGPGTRLTVT.

The V gene is TRBV27, the J gene TRBJ2-7; D gene unclear. CDR1 and CDR2 (germline): MNHEY, SMNVEV (reference sequence). The ends were cut back, 6 bases at V and 0 bases at J, with 9 bases in the middle. The CDR3 contains 13 residues. The CDR3 sequence: CASSHSTSYEQYF. The CDR3 nucleotides read TGTGCCAGCAGCCACTCCACCTCCTACGAGCAGTACTTC.

The chain carries TRBV7-2 and TRBJ1-1; D gene unclear. Germline V lookup: CDR1 SGHTA, CDR2 FQGNSA. The CDR3 is 16 amino acids. The V gene lost 4 bases and the J gene lost 3 bases, with 18 bases spanning the gap. The CDR3 DNA sequence: TGTGCCAGCAGCTCACAAGGCCTGACTGGGGACACTGAAGCTTTCTTT. Translated: CASSSQGLTGDTEAFF.

This rearrangement joins TRBV5-1 to TRBJ1-6, with D possibly matching TRBD1 (6 bases). Germline CDR1 is SGHRS and CDR2 is YFSETQ. The CDR3 contains 15 residues. The V end lost 0 bases, the J end lost 8 bases, and 12 bases lay between the germline ends. CDR3 in amino acids: CASSLAVQGDSPLHF. In nucleotides, the CDR3 is TGCGCCAGCAGCTTGGCGGTACAGGGTGATTCACCCCTCCACTTT.

The chain joins TRBV30 to TRBJ1-2; 7 nucleotides agree with TRBD1. CDR1 is GTSNPN, CDR2 SVGIG, per germline (reference sequence). Trimming took 4 bases from V and 6 from J; bases not matched to a gene: 11. The CDR3 runs to 14 residues. The CDR3 coding sequence is TGTGCCTGGATTTTGTCAGGGGGGGAGAATGGCTACACCTTC. Encoded protein: CAWILSGGENGYTF.

J is TRBJ1-2 and V is TRBV4-1; the match to TRBD1 covers 8 bases. J lost 8 bases, V lost 4 bases, and 12 bases had no gene match. The CDR3 length is 15 residues. Per germline, CDR1 MGHRA and CDR2 YSYEKL. The CDR3 loop reads CASSLSRDRYMGYTF. CDR3 sequence (DNA): TGCGCCAGCAGCCTGTCCCGGGACAGGTACATGGGCTACACCTTC.

This chain connects TRBV11-2 to TRBJ1-4; possibly TRBD1 for D (5 bases). The CDR3 extends over 14 amino acids. Germline V gene lookup returns CDR1 SGHAT and CDR2 FQNNGV. Trimming took 0 bases from V and 8 from J, leaving 10 bases between them. CDR3 nucleotide sequence: TGTGCCAGCAGCTTAGACAGGGTCGGCGAAAAACTGTTTTTT. The encoded protein is CASSLDRVGEKLFF.

The chain has TRBV7-2 and TRBJ2-3; a weak D match, TRBD1 (6 bases). The CDR3 extends over 14 amino acids. CDR1 is SGHTA and CDR2 is FQGNSA in the germline V gene. Trimming removed 6 bases from V and 9 bases from J, with 19 bases in between. CDR3 sequence reads: CASRNNRDIGTQYF. The DNA for the CDR3 is TGTGCCAGCAGAAACAACCGGGACATAGGCACGCAGTATTTT.

The rearrangement joins TRBV5-4 to TRBJ1-4; weak D call: TRBD1 (5 bases). Trimming took 0 bases from V and 8 from J, leaving 14 bases between them. The CDR3 length is 15 residues. CDR1 SGHNT and CDR2 YYREEE come from the germline V gene (reference sequence). The CDR3 sequence: CASSLAAGGAEKLFF. DNA for the CDR3: TGTGCCAGCAGCTTGGCGGCAGGCGGGGCGGAAAAACTGTTTTTT.

The chain has TRBV9 and TRBJ1-1, with a weak D call TRBD1 (6 bases). CDR1 and CDR2 from the germline V gene are SGDLS and YYNGEE. The CDR3 is 15 amino acids. V was cut by 4 bases and J by 5 bases, with 18 bases left in between. The CDR3 DNA reads TGTGCCAGCAGCAGGGGACACACGGGTGGGACTGAAGCTTTCTTT. This gives the protein CASSRGHTGGTEAFF.

This clone has more than one count but fewer than ten. The chain employs TRBV28 and TRBJ1-1; possibly TRBD1 for D (5 bases). The CDR3 runs to 15 residues. V lost 6 bases to trimming and J lost 0 bases, with 14 bases between them. CDR1 and CDR2 from the germline V gene are MDHEN and SYDVKM. In nucleotides, the CDR3 is TGTGCCAGCAGACCGTTTGAGACAGTGAACACTGAAGCTTTCTTT. It yields the protein CASRPFETVNTEAFF.

This rearrangement joins TRBV7-2 to TRBJ2-1; TRBD2 aligns across 12 bases. V was clipped by 2 bases and J by 8 bases; unmatched bases: 4. The CDR3 is 15 amino acids. Germline CDR1 is SGHTA and CDR2 is FQGNSA. The CDR3 DNA is TGTGCCAGCAGCTTACCTAGCGGGGGGGACGATGAGCAGTTCTTC. This codes for CASSLPSGGDDEQFF. The variable domain in full, with the rest retrieved from reference TRBV7-2 and TRBJ2-1, is GAGVSQSPSNKVTEKGKDVELRCDPISGHTALYWYRQSLGQGLEFLIYFQGNSAPDKSGLPSDRFSAERTGGSVSTLTIQRTQQEDSAVYLCASSLPSGGDDEQFFGPGTRLTVL.

This chain joins TRBV28 and TRBJ2-5; maybe TRBD2 (6 bases). Germline V gene lookup returns CDR1 MDHEN and CDR2 SYDVKM. The CDR3 is 13 residues long. The V end lost 7 bases, the J end lost 0 bases, and 9 bases lay between the germline ends. CDR3 sequence (DNA): TGTGCCAGCACCAGCGGGTACCAAGAGACCCAGTACTTC. Translation gives CASTSGYQETQYF.

The sample holds a few counts of this clone. The CDR3 spells CASSLVAGLAFF. CDR3 nucleotide sequence: TGTGCCAGCAGCTTAGTTGCAGGGTTAGCTTTCTTT. This chain joins TRBV11-2 and TRBJ1-1; D may be TRBD1 (5 bases). CDR1 and CDR2 (germline): SGHAT, FQNNGV. The CDR3 runs 12 residues. With 1 base removed from V and 10 bases from J, the gap between germline ends came to 10 bases.

As DNA, the CDR3 is TGCGCCAGCAGTTCGACAGGCTACGAGCAGTACTTC. Translated, it gives CASSSTGYEQYF. The V call is TRBV10-2, the J call TRBJ2-7, with TRBD1 as a possible D gene (6 bases). CDR3 size: 12 residues. The V gene's germline CDR1 is WSHSY and CDR2 SAAADI. Between the trimmed V and J ends, which lost 5 bases and 3 bases, there was a span of 8 bases.

The chain recombines TRBV5-1 with TRBJ1-2; 7 bases match TRBD1. The germline gives CDR1 SGHRS, CDR2 YFSETQ. CDR3 length: 13 residues. V was clipped by 4 bases and J by 4 bases; unmatched bases: 4. CDR3 region: CASSAGQFYGYTF. In DNA form, the CDR3 reads TGCGCCAGCAGCGCGGGACAGTTCTATGGCTACACCTTC.

The rearrangement links TRBV4-1 to TRBJ1-5; tentatively, D is TRBD1 (6 bases). Germline V gives CDR1 MGHRA, CDR2 YSYEKL. V was cut by 4 bases and J by 2 bases, with 9 bases left in between. This CDR3 has 14 amino acids. Here the CDR3 DNA reads TGCGCCAGCAGCCGTGCAGGGGGCAATCAGCCCCAGCATTTT. It codes for CASSRAGGNQPQHF.

The rearrangement links TRBV7-6 to TRBJ2-3; D is unresolved. The length of the CDR3 is 13 residues. The V end lost 6 bases, the J end lost 2 bases, and 9 bases lay between the germline ends. Germline CDR1 and CDR2: SGHVS and FNYEAQ. CDR3 sequence reads: CASRSSDTDTQYF. The CDR3 coding sequence is TGTGCCAGCAGATCTAGTGACACAGATACGCAGTATTTT.

The chain joins TRBV19 to TRBJ1-2, with 7 bases fitting TRBD1. Losses at the gene ends were 8 bases for V and 1 base for J; bases not matched to a gene: 4. CDR1 is LNHDA and CDR2 is SQIVND in the germline V gene (reference sequence). The length of the CDR3 is 13 residues. The CDR3 nucleotides read TGTGCCAGTTGCCGGGACAGTAACTATGGCTACACCTTC. It specifies CASCRDSNYGYTF. The variable domain in full, completed from reference TRBV19 and TRBJ1-2, reads DGGITQSPKYLFRKEGQNVTLSCEQNLNHDAMYWYRQDPGQGLRLIYYSQIVNDFQKGDIAEGYSVSREKKESFPLTVTSAQKNPTAFYLCASCRDSNYGYTFGSGTRLTVV.

This chain connects TRBV28 to TRBJ2-1, with 8 bases fitting TRBD2. The CDR3 has 14 residues. CDR1 and CDR2 (germline): MDHEN, SYDVKM. V trimming: 7 bases; J trimming: 4 bases; junction bases outside the gene matches: 6. The CDR3 coding sequence is TGTGCCAGCATCCCAGCGGGAGATTACAATGAGCAGTTCTTC. Translated: CASIPAGDYNEQFF.

The chain is built from TRBV7-9 and TRBJ2-7; TRBD1 agrees at 7 bases. The CDR3 has 12 residues. V lost 6 bases, J lost 2 bases, and 1 base stayed unmatched. From germline, CDR1 is SEHNR and CDR2 FQNEAQ (reference sequence). CDR3 bases: TGTGCCAGCAGGACAGGGACCTACGAGCAGTACTTC. Amino acids: CASRTGTYEQYF.

The chain has TRBV20-1 and TRBJ2-1; D possibly corresponds to TRBD2 (5 bases). The CDR3 covers 10 residues. V was shortened by 3 bases and J by 10 bases, with 7 bases between the two germline ends. Per germline, CDR1 DFQATT and CDR2 SNEGSKA (reference sequence). DNA of the CDR3: TGCAGTGCTAGTGCGGGCGAGCAGTTCTTC. Protein product: CSASAGEQFF.

The V gene is TRBV6-1, the J gene TRBJ2-2, with D maybe TRBD2 (5 bases). The CDR3 spans 15 residues. V was shortened by 1 base and J by 0 bases, with 6 bases between the two germline ends. CDR1 MNHNS and CDR2 SASEGT come from the germline V gene. CDR3 region: CASSEDGANTGELFF. The CDR3 DNA sequence: TGTGCCAGCAGTGAAGACGGGGCGAACACCGGGGAGCTGTTTTTT.

The chain couples TRBV5-1 to TRBJ2-1; possibly TRBD2 for D (5 bases). The germline gives CDR1 SGHRS, CDR2 YFSETQ. CDR3 length: 13 amino acids. V gave up 0 bases and J gave up 5 bases, with 6 bases separating them. CDR3: CASSLAGDNEQFF. The CDR3 DNA reads TGCGCCAGCAGCTTGGCCGGGGACAATGAGCAGTTCTTC.

The chain joins TRBV5-4 to TRBJ2-7, with TRBD2 identical over 15 bases. Germline lookup yields CDR1 SGHNT and CDR2 YYREEE (reference sequence). There are 17 residues in the CDR3. J lost 7 bases, V lost 0 bases, and 8 bases had no gene match. The CDR3 reads CASSLAPGLAGGGEQYF. CDR3 sequence (DNA): TGTGCCAGCAGCTTGGCCCCCGGACTAGCGGGAGGGGGTGAGCAGTACTTC. The whole variable domain, filled in from reference TRBV5-4 and TRBJ2-7, reads ETGVTQSPTHLIKTRGQQVTLRCSSQSGHNTVSWYQQALGQGPQFIFQYYREEENGRGNFPPRFSGLQFPNYSSELNVNALELDDSALYLCASSLAPGLAGGGEQYFGPGTRLTVT.

The V call is TRBV19, the J call TRBJ2-1; D unclear. This CDR3 is 13 amino acids long. Germline CDR1 is LNHDA and CDR2 is SQIVND (reference sequence). The CDR3 spells CATTGPSYNEQFF. CDR3 bases: TGTGCAACAACTGGGCCTTCCTACAATGAGCAGTTCTTC.

V gene TRBV7-2 combines with J gene TRBJ2-7, with 9 bases that match TRBD1. Looked up from germline, CDR1 is SGHTA and CDR2 is FQGNSA. V dropped 5 bases and J dropped 4; count of bases not matched to a gene: 9. This CDR3 spans 15 amino acids. CDR3 residues: CASSPSGTGPYEQYF. CDR3 bases: TGTGCCAGCAGCCCCTCGGGGACAGGGCCATACGAGCAGTACTTC.

V and J are TRBV7-8 and TRBJ2-7; D possibly uses TRBD1 or TRBD2 (5 bases each). This CDR3 has 15 amino acids. Germline V lookup: CDR1 SGHVS, CDR2 FQNEAQ. Deletions cut 2 bases from V and 0 bases from J, with 11 bases between. This CDR3 is CASSLIGDRSYEQYF. The CDR3 nucleotides read TGTGCCAGCAGCTTAATAGGGGACCGCTCCTACGAGCAGTACTTC. The whole variable domain, filled in from reference TRBV7-8 and TRBJ2-7, reads GAGVSQSPRYKVAKRGQDVALRCDPISGHVSLFWYQQALGQGPEFLTYFQNEAQLDKSGLPSDRFFAERPEGSVSTLKIQRTQQEDSAVYLCASSLIGDRSYEQYFGPGTRLTVT.